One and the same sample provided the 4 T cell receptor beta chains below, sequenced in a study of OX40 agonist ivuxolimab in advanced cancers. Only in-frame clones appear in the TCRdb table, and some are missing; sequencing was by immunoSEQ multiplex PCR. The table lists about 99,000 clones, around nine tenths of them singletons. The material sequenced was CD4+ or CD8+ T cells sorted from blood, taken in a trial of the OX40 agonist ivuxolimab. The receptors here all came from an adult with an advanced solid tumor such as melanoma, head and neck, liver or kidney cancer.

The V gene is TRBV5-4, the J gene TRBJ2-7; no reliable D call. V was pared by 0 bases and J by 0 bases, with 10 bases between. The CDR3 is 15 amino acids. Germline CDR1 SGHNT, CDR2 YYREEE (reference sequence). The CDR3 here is CASSLAGDSSYEQYF. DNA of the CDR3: TGTGCCAGCAGCTTGGCTGGAGACTCCTCCTACGAGCAGTACTTC.

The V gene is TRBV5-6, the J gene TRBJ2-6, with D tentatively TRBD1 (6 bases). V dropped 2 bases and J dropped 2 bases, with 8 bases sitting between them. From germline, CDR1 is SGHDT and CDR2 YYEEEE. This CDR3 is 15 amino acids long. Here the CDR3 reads CASSFRTAGANVLTF. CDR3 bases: TGTGCCAGCAGCTTCCGGACAGCTGGGGCCAACGTCCTGACTTTC.

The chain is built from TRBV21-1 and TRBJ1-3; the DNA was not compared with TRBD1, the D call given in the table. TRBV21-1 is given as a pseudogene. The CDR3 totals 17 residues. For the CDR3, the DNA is TGTGCCAGCAGCCAAAAGGGGGACAGAGGCTCTGGAAACACCATATATTTT. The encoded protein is CASSQKGDRGSGNTIYF.

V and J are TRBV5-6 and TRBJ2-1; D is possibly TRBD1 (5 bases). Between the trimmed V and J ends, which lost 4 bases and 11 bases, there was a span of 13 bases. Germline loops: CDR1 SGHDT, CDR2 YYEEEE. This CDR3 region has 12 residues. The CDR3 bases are TGTGCCAGCAGCCAGGACACCCTAAAGCAGTTCTTC. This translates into CASSQDTLKQFF.